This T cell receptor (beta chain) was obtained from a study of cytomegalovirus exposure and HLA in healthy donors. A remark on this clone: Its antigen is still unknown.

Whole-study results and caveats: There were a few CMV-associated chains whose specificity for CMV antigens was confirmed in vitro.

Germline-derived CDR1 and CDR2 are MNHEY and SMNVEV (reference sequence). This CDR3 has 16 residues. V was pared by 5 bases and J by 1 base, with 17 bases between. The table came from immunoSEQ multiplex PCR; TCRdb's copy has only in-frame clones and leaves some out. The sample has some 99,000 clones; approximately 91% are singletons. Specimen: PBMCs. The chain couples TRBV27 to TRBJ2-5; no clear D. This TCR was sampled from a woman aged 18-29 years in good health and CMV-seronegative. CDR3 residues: CASSAPNKAGQETQYF. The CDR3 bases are TGTGCCAGCAGTGCTCCCAATAAAGCTGGCCAAGAGACCCAGTACTTC.